This TCR beta chain is from a study of blood T cell repertoires in COVID-19. Original processing methods: Reference gene primer amplification in the assay estimated nucleated cell counts. TCRdb's copy holds only in-frame clones and misses some; the assay was immunoSEQ multiplex PCR. That table furnishes V, J and clone size, whereas the DNA furnished D and trimming. This sample has 72,000 or so clones; 80% to 95% occur once, and the top ten carry under 0.8%. CDR3 length: 17 amino acids. Per the germline V gene, CDR1 is LNHDA and CDR2 is SQIVND (reference sequence). V was shortened by 4 bases and J by 0 bases, with 15 bases between the two germline ends.

V is TRBV19 and J is TRBJ1-4; D uncertain. This TCR was sampled from a woman aged 80 or over with acute or convalescent COVID-19. The sequenced sample was peripheral blood. The CDR3 sequence is CASSRAPQIATNEKLFF. The DNA for the CDR3 is TGTGCCAGTAGTAGGGCTCCTCAGATTGCAACTAATGAAAAACTGTTTTTT.